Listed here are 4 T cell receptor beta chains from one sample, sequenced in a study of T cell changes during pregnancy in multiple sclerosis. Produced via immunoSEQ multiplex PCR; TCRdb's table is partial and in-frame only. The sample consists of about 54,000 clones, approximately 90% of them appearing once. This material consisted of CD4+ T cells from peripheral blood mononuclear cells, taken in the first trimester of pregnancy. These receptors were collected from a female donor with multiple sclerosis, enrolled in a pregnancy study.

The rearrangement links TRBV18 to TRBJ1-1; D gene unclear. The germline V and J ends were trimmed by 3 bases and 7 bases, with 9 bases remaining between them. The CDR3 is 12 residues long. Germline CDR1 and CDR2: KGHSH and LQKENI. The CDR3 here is CASSPLLYEAFF. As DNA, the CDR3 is TGTGCCAGCTCACCTCTATTATATGAAGCTTTCTTT.

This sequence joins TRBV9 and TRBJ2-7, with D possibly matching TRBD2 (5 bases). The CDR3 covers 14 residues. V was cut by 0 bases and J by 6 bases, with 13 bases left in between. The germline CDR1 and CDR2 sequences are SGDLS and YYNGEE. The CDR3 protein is CASSVGPARGEQYF. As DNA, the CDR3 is TGTGCCAGCAGCGTAGGGCCAGCTCGGGGCGAGCAGTACTTC. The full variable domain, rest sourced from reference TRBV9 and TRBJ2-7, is DSGVTQTPKHLITATGQRVTLRCSPRSGDLSVYWYQQSLDQGLQFLIQYYNGEERAKGNILERFSAQQFPDLHSELNLSSLELGDSALYFCASSVGPARGEQYFGPGTRLTVT.

The CDR3 DNA follows: TGCAGCGTGGCCCCCGGGACAGGGGGCAGTGGGGCCAACGTCCTGACTTTC. Protein sequence: CSVAPGTGGSGANVLTF. This rearrangement joins TRBV29-1 to TRBJ2-6; 12 bases are a match to TRBD1. The CDR3 is 17 residues long. V lost 6 bases to trimming and J lost 3 bases; unmatched junction nucleotides: 9. CDR1 SQVTM and CDR2 ANQGSEA come from the germline V gene.

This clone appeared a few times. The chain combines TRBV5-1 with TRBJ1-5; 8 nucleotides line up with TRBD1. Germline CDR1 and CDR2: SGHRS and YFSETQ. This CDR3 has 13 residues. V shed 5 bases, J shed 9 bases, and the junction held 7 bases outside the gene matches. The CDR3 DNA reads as TGCGCCAGCAGTCACAGGGGGGAAGGGCCCCAGCATTTT. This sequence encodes CASSHRGEGPQHF.